This paragraph reports one TCR beta chain. No cognate antigen has been identified for it. No base qualities exist here, and no much larger clone lies one base off it. The data originate from a study of blood T cell repertoires in COVID-19 (dated by TCRdb to the early 2020s). At the level of the whole study: Collaborator samples came from the United States, Italy and Spain and covered acute and convalescent phases of COVID-19. The prospective study material was composed of cDNA or gDNA derived from T cells, B-cell-depleted T cells, or PBMCs. The dataset comprised deeply sampled blood TCRbeta repertoires from subjects exposed to, actively infected with, or recovered from COVID-19. The repertoires were made available in a free public database intended to serve as a resource for research on the immune response to SARS-CoV-2. The samples were drawn from two sources: the first 160 participants of the ongoing ImmuneRACE study, and 1,200 or so subjects contributed by 6 global collaborators. The sample metadata nearly always contained a de-identified subject ID, COVID-19 status, age in years and sex. Where available, HLA class I and class II types were taken from metadata supplied by the sample provider and were not determined by assay-based typing. Results and caveats for the whole study, not just this receptor: The amount of clinical and demographic metadata varied by source and participant and was provided uncurated.

Participants in the prospective study were enrolled through a virtual design, were aged roughly 18 to 100 years, and lived in roughly 24 United States geographic areas. Cohort assignment in the prospective study relied on participant-reported clinical history from a screening survey and a study questionnaire. ImmuneRACE Cohort 3 recovered participants were defined by two consecutive negative NP/OP PCR tests, healthcare professional clearance, or symptom resolution. In the prospective study, whole blood, serum and a nasopharyngeal or oropharyngeal swab were collected from each participant by mobile phlebotomists. Additional blood draws and questionnaires over an approximately two-month period could optionally be provided by prospective study participants. Before DNA extraction, prospective study blood samples were shipped either frozen or at room temperature. TCRbeta CDR3 regions were amplified from genomic DNA by means of the immunoSEQ Assay, a bias-controlled multiplex PCR. Per the original workflow: Within the assay, amplification of reference gene primers was used to estimate how many nucleated cells each sample contained. To quantify the absolute abundance of each unique TCRbeta CDR3 rearrangement, sequence reads were collapsed and filtered. For each sample, productive Simpson clonality was calculated as the square root of Simpson's diversity index across productive rearrangements. TCRdb holds this immuneACCESS table with in-frame rearrangements only. Some clones are missing; in checked studies, unresolved V genes explain under half, and the rest has no known cause. The V and J calls and clone size were taken over from that table, and D and trimming were inferred from the DNA. Across this sample there are some 170,000 clones, with around 73% seen only once. The ten largest clones capture 17% of the sample.

For this chain, trimming is 4 bases at the V end and 2 bases at the J end, and the number of junction bases without a gene match is 1. The germline V gene yields SNHLY for CDR1 and FYNNEI for CDR2. Inclusive of the bounding cysteine and phenylalanine, the CDR3 is 13 residues long. Only the CDR3 DNA is retained, 39 bases long and in frame from the first base. Sample: PBMCs or T cells enriched from blood (not recorded which). The clonotype was recovered from a woman in her forties or fifties who had recovered from COVID-19. The V and J genes are TRBV2 and TRBJ2-5, and TRBD1 matches 7 of the central bases. The CDR3: CASSVGQQETQYF. At the DNA level, the sequence is TGTGCCAGCAGTGTGGGACAGCAAGAGACCCAGTACTTC. This CDR3, with the reference TRBV2 and TRBJ2-5 proteins standing in past its ends, gives the full variable domain EPEVTQTPSHQVTQMGQEVILRCVPISNHLYFYWYRQILGQKVEFLVSFYNNEISEKSEIFDDQFSVERPDGSNFTLKIRSTKLEDSAMYFCASSVGQQETQYFGPGTRLLVL.